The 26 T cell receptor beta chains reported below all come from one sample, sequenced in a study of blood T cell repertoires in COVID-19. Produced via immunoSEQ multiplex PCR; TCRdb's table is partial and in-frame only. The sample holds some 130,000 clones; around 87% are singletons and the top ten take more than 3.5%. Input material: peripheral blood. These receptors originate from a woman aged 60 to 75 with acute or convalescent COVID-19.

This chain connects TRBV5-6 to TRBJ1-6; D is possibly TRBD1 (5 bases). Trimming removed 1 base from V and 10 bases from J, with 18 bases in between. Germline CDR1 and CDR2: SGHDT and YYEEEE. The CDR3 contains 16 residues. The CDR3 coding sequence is TGTGCCAGCAGCTTGAACCCGGACAATCTTTGGTCACCCCTCCACTTT. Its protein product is CASSLNPDNLWSPLHF.

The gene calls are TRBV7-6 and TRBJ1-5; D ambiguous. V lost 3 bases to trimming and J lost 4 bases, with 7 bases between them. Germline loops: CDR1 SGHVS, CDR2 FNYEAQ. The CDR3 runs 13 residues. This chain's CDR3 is CASSFGGNQPQHF. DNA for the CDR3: TGTGCCAGCAGCTTCGGCGGGAATCAGCCCCAGCATTTT.

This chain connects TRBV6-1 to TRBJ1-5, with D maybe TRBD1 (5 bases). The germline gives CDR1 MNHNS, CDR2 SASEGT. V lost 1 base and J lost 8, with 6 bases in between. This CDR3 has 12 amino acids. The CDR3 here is CASSEGGEPQHF. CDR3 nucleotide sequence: TGTGCCAGCAGTGAAGGGGGGGAGCCCCAGCATTTT.

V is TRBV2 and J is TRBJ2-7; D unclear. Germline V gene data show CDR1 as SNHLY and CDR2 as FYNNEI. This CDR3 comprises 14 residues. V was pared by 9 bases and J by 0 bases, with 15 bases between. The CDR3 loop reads CASCSQPFSYEQYF. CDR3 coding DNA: TGTGCCAGTTGTAGCCAGCCTTTCTCCTACGAGCAGTACTTC.

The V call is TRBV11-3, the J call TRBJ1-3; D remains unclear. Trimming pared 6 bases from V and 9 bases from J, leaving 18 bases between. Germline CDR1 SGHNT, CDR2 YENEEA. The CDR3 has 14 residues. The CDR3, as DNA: TGTGCCAGCAGTTCAGGCGTTGGGTATAGCACCATATATTTT. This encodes CASSSGVGYSTIYF.

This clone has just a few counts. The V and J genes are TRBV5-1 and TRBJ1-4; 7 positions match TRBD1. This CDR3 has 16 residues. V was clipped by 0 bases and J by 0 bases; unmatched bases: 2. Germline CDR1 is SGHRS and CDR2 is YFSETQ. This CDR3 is CASSLGGTATNEKLFF. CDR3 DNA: TGCGCCAGCAGCTTGGGAGGGACAGCAACTAATGAAAAACTGTTTTTT.

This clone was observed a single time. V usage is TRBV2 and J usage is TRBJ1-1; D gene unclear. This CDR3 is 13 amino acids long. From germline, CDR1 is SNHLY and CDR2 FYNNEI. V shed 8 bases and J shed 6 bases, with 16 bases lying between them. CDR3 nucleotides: TGTGCCAGCGGAAACGCCCGGAGCGCTGAAGCTTTCTTT. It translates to CASGNARSAEAFF.

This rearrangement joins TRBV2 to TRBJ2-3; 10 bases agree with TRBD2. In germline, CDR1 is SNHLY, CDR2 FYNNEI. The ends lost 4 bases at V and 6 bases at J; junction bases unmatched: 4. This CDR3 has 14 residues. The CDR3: CASSALAGADTQYF. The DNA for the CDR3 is TGTGCCAGCAGTGCTCTAGCGGGAGCGGATACGCAGTATTTT.

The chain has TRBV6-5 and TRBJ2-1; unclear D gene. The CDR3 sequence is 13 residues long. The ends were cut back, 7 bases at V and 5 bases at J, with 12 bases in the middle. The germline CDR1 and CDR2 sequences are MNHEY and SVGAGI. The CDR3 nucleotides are TGTGCCAGCAAGATACAGCTTGACAATGAGCAGTTCTTC. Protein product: CASKIQLDNEQFF.

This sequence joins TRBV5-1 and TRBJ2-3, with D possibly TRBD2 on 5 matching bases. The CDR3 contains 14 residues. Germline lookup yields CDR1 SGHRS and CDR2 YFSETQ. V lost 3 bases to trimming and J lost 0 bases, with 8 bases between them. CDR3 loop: CASSSGKSTDTQYF. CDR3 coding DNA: TGCGCCAGCAGCTCCGGGAAGAGCACAGATACGCAGTATTTT. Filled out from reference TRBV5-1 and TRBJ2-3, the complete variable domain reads KAGVTQTPRYLIKTRGQQVTLSCSPISGHRSVSWYQQTPGQGLQFLFEYFSETQRNKGNFPGRFSGRQFSNSRSEMNVSTLELGDSALYLCASSSGKSTDTQYFGPGTRLTVL.

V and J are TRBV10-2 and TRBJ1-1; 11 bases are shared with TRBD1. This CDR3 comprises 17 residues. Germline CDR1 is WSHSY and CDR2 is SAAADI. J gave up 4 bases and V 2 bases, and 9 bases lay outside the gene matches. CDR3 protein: CASSENPMGTGGTEAFF. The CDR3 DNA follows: TGCGCCAGCAGTGAGAATCCGATGGGGACAGGGGGCACTGAAGCTTTCTTT.

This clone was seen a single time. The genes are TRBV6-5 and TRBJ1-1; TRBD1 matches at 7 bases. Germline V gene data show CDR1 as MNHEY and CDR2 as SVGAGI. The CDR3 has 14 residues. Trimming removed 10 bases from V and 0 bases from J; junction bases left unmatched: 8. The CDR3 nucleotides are TGTGCCACCCGCTTAGACAGGGTGAACACTGAAGCTTTCTTT. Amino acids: CATRLDRVNTEAFF.

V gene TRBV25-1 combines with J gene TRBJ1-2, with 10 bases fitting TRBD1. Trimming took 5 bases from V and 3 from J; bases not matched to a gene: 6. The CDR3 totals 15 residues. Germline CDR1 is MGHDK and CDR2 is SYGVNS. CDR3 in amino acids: CASSPTTGGDYGYTF. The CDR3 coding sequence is TGTGCCAGCAGTCCTACGACAGGGGGCGACTATGGCTACACCTTC.

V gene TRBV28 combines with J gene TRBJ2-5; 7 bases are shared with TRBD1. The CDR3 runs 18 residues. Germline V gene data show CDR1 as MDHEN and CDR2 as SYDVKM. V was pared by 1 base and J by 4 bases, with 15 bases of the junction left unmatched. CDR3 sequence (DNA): TGTGCCAGCAGTTTATCACGGGACAGTGGGCTAGAGAGAGAGACCCAGTACTTC. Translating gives CASSLSRDSGLERETQYF.

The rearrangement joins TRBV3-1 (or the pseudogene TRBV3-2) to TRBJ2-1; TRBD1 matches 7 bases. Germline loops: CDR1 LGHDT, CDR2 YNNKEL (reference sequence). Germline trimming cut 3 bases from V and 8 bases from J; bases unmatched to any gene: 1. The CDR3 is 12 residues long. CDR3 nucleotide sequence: TGTGCCAGCAGCCAGCAGGGGGATGAGCAGTTCTTC. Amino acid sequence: CASSQQGDEQFF.

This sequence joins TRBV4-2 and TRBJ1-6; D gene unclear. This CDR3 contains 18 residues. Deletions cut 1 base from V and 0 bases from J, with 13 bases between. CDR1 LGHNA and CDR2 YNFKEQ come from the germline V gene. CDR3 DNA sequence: TGTGCCAGCAGCCAAGGCAATTTGCCCAGCTCCTATAATTCACCCCTCCACTTT. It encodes CASSQGNLPSSYNSPLHF.

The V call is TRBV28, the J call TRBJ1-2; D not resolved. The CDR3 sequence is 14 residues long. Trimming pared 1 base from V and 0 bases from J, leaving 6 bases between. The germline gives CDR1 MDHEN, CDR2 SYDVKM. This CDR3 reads CASSLSTPNYGYTF. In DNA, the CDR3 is TGTGCCAGCAGTTTATCGACTCCTAACTATGGCTACACCTTC.

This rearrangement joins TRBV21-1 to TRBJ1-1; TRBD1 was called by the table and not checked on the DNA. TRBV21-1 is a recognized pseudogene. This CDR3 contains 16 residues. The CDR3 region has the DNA TGTGCCAGCAGCAAAGCCGACAGGCCCCTGAACACTGAAGCTTTCTTT. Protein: CASSKADRPLNTEAFF.

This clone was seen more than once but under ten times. The CDR3 here is CAWTKTSGRVDTQYF. Written as DNA, the CDR3 is TGTGCCTGGACTAAGACTAGCGGGAGGGTAGATACGCAGTATTTT. J is TRBJ2-3 and V is TRBV30; 14 bases align to TRBD2. In germline, CDR1 is GTSNPN, CDR2 SVGIG (reference sequence). The CDR3 runs 15 residues. V trimming: 4 bases; J trimming: 5 bases; junction bases outside the gene matches: 5.

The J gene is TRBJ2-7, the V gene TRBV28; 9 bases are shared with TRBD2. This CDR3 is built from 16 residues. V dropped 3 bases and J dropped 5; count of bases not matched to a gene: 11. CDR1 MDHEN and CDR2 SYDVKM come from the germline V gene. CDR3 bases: TGTGCCAGCAGTTTGATAGTAGCGGGAGAAGTTCACGAGCAGTACTTC. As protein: CASSLIVAGEVHEQYF.

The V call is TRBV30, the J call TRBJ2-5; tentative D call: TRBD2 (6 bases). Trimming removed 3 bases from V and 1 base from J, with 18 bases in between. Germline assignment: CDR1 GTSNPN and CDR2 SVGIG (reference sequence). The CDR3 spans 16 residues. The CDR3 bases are TGTGCCTGGAGCCGGGGCGGGGCGAATCTCCAAGAGACCCAGTACTTC. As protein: CAWSRGGANLQETQYF.

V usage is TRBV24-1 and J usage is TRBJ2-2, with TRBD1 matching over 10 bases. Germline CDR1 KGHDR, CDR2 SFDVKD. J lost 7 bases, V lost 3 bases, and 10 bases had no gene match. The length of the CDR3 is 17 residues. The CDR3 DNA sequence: TGTGCCACCAGTGATCCTTGGACAGGGGGGCCGAGCGGGGAGCTGTTTTTT. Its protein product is CATSDPWTGGPSGELFF.

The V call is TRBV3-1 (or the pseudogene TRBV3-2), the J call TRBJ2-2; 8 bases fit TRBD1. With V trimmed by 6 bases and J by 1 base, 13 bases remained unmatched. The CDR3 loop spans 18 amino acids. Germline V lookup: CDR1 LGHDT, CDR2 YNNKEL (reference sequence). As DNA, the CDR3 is TGTGCCAGCAGAAAAAGGGGCTCCGGGACAGGGAACACCGGGGAGCTGTTTTTT. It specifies CASRKRGSGTGNTGELFF.

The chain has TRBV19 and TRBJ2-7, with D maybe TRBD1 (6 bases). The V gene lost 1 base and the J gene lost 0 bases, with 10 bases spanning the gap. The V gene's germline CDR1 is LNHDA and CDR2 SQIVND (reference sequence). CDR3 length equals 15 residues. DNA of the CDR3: TGTGCCAGTAGTATAGGCACAGGGTCCTCCTACGAGCAGTACGTC. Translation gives CASSIGTGSSYEQYV.

The CDR3 DNA reads TGTGCCAGCAGCTTAGCTTCCAGCGGGAGTGGGAATGAGCAGTTCTTC. Amino acids: CASSLASSGSGNEQFF. The gene calls are TRBV7-2 and TRBJ2-1, with 8 bases identical to TRBD2. V shed 0 bases and J 7 bases; nucleotides not matched to a gene: 8. The CDR3 is 16 residues long. Germline V gene lookup returns CDR1 SGHTA and CDR2 FQGNSA.

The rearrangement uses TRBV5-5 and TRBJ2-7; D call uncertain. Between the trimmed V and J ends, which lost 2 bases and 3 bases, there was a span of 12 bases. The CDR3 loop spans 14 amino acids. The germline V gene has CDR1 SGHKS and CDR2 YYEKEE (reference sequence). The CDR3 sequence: CASSLGTTNYEQYF. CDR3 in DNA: TGTGCCAGCAGCTTAGGCACAACTAACTACGAGCAGTACTTC. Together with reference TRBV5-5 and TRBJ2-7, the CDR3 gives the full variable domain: DAGVTQSPTHLIKTRGQQVTLRCSPISGHKSVSWYQQVLGQGPQFIFQYYEKEERGRGNFPDRFSARQFPNYSSELNVNALLLGDSALYLCASSLGTTNYEQYFGPGTRLTVT.